Following are 10 T cell receptor beta chains from one sample sequenced in a study of early T cells in non-severe SARS-CoV-2 infection. TCRdb re-derived calls from the 5' RACE reads in MiXCR, one entry per CDR3 protein. The table has tens of thousands of distinct CDR3 sequences, approximately 5.3% seen once. Sequencing was performed on whole blood. All receptors come from an adult who was a healthcare worker with PCR-confirmed SARS-CoV-2 infection or an uninfected control (not recorded which).

In this sample, this clonotype turned up many times. J is TRBJ2-7 and V is TRBV27; D might be TRBD1 (6 bases). V lost 6 bases to trimming and J lost 7 bases, with 16 bases between them. The CDR3 length is 13 residues. Germline CDR1 is MNHEY and CDR2 is SMNVEV (reference sequence). The DNA of the CDR3 is TGTGCCAGCAGGTCGGGACATTTGGGGGAGCAGTACTTC. Translating gives CASRSGHLGEQYF.

This clonotype is labeled as medium-sized. The rearrangement uses TRBV10-1 and TRBJ2-2, with D possibly being TRBD1 (5 bases). V was trimmed by 6 bases and J by 6 bases, leaving 11 bases between them. The CDR3 runs 13 residues. Germline CDR1 reads WNHNN; CDR2 reads SYGVQD (reference sequence). CDR3: CASSPRVSGELFF. The CDR3, as DNA: TGCGCCAGCAGCCCCAGGGTTTCCGGGGAGCTGTTTTTT.

This clonotype came up many times. The CDR3 spells CSARDLTGNEQYF. Here the CDR3 DNA reads TGCAGTGCTAGAGATCTCACAGGCAACGAGCAGTACTTC. V is TRBV20-1 and J is TRBJ2-7; TRBD1 might be the D (5 bases). V was pared by 0 bases and J by 5 bases, with 11 bases between. Germline V lookup: CDR1 DFQATT, CDR2 SNEGSKA (reference sequence). This CDR3 has 13 amino acids.

This clonotype showed up many times. The chain carries TRBV28 and TRBJ2-2; tentative D call: TRBD1 (5 bases). Deletions cut 4 bases from V and 4 bases from J, with 10 bases between. The CDR3 runs to 14 residues. Per the germline V gene, CDR1 is MDHEN and CDR2 is SYDVKM. The CDR3 DNA reads TGTGCCAGCAGTTCCAGGGATTTCACCGGGGAGCTGTTTTTT. Translated, it gives CASSSRDFTGELFF.

The chain links TRBV7-2 to TRBJ2-7; no reliable D call. V gave up 0 bases and J gave up 5 bases, with 14 bases separating them. Germline CDR1 reads SGHTA; CDR2 reads FQGNSA. This CDR3 region has 15 residues. The CDR3 region has the DNA TGTGCCAGCAGCTTAGCGCCGGGCCTACCCCACGAGCAGTACTTC. Its protein product is CASSLAPGLPHEQYF. The full variable domain, with the rest looked up from reference TRBV7-2 and TRBJ2-7, is GAGVSQSPSNKVTEKGKDVELRCDPISGHTALYWYRQSLGQGLEFLIYFQGNSAPDKSGLPSDRFSAERTGGSVSTLTIQRTQQEDSAVYLCASSLAPGLPHEQYFGPGTRLTVT.

This clonotype appeared a few times. V is TRBV13 and J is TRBJ2-1; D remains unclear. V lost 3 bases, J lost 10 bases, and 10 bases lay in between. The CDR3 totals 12 residues. The germline gives CDR1 PRHDT, CDR2 FYEKMQ (reference sequence). CDR3 nucleotide sequence: TGTGCCAGCAGCTTCGAAGGAGAGGAGCAGTTCTTC. It codes for CASSFEGEEQFF. Full variable domain (outside the CDR3, taken from reference TRBV13 and TRBJ2-1): AAGVIQSPRHLIKEKRETATLKCYPIPRHDTVYWYQQGPGQDPQFLISFYEKMQSDKGSIPDRFSAQQFSDYHSELNMSSLELGDSALYFCASSFEGEEQFFGPGTRLTVL.

This clonotype was seen at least ten times. The V gene is TRBV5-1, the J gene TRBJ2-5; 10 bases align to TRBD2. V shed 3 bases and J 1 base; nucleotides not matched to a gene: 6. Germline V gene lookup returns CDR1 SGHRS and CDR2 YFSETQ. This CDR3 region has 16 residues. The CDR3 reads CASSWGTSAVQETQYF. CDR3 coding DNA: TGCGCCAGCAGCTGGGGGACTAGCGCGGTCCAAGAGACCCAGTACTTC.

In this sample, this clonotype turned up many times. This chain connects TRBV4-3 to TRBJ2-7; 8 bases map to TRBD1. This CDR3 is built from 16 residues. From germline, CDR1 is LGHNA and CDR2 YSLEER. V lost 0 bases and J lost 9; bases outside the gene matches: 13. For the CDR3, the DNA is TGCGCCAGCAGCCAAGATCGCCCCGGACAGGGCTGGGTGCAGTACTTC. Translation: CASSQDRPGQGWVQYF.

This clonotype was counted at least ten times. The J gene is TRBJ1-2, the V gene TRBV3-1, with unresolved D. The CDR3 is 16 amino acids. The V and J ends lost 0 bases and 8 bases respectively, with 19 bases between them. The germline V gene encodes CDR1 LGHDT and CDR2 YNNKEL (reference sequence). The chain's CDR3 is CASSQDLAPVWRGYTF. CDR3 sequence (DNA): TGTGCCAGCAGCCAAGATTTAGCCCCCGTGTGGAGAGGCTACACCTTC.

This clonotype was counted ten times or more. This chain's CDR3 is CASSRASANTEAFF. The CDR3 coding sequence is TGTGCCAGCTCACGTGCATCGGCGAACACTGAAGCTTTCTTT. This chain joins TRBV18 and TRBJ1-1; D unclear. V was pared by 4 bases and J by 1 base, with 10 bases between. The CDR3 covers 14 residues. Per the germline V gene, CDR1 is KGHSH and CDR2 is LQKENI. The variable domain in full, completed from reference TRBV18 and TRBJ1-1, reads NAGVMQNPRHLVRRRGQEARLRCSPMKGHSHVYWYRQLPEEGLKFMVYLQKENIIDESGMPKERFSAEFPKEGPSILRIQQVVRGDSAAYFCASSRASANTEAFFGQGTRLTVV.